Below are 27 T cell receptor beta chains sequenced from a single sample in a study of cytomegalovirus exposure and HLA in healthy donors. Primers included in the PCR were 60 Vbeta and 13 Jbeta primers. Repertoires were generated with immunoSEQ multiplex PCR, while TCRdb's copy carries only in-frame clones and drops some. The sample has about 140,000 clones, 80% seen once. Material: PBMCs. Every receptor here comes from a man aged 25-45 years in good health and CMV-seronegative.

This chain joins TRBV28 and TRBJ2-4; D unresolved. Trimming left V 3 bases short and J 1 base short, with 16 bases between. Germline CDR1 is MDHEN and CDR2 is SYDVKM. This CDR3 contains 17 residues. The CDR3 DNA reads as TGTGCCAGCAGTTTCCGTATCGGTCCGTCGGCCAAAAACATTCAGTACTTC. Its translation: CASSFRIGPSAKNIQYF.

The chain carries TRBV4-1 and TRBJ2-1, with no clear D. From germline, CDR1 is MGHRA and CDR2 YSYEKL. Trimming took off 4 bases at V and 5 bases at J, with 15 bases between the two ends. CDR3 length equals 15 residues. For the CDR3, the DNA is TGCGCCAGCAGCCCCCCCGGTCGGGTCGACAATGAGCAGTTCTTC. Protein: CASSPPGRVDNEQFF.

The chain couples TRBV7-9 to TRBJ2-1, with D perhaps matching TRBD2 (6 bases). V dropped 1 base and J dropped 12 bases, with 19 bases sitting between them. Per germline, CDR1 SEHNR and CDR2 FQNEAQ (reference sequence). The CDR3 totals 15 residues. The CDR3, as DNA: TGTGCCAGCAGCTTAGAGTGGAAGTTACTAGCTCGGCAGTTCTTC. The encoded protein is CASSLEWKLLARQFF.

This clone appeared once. The chain carries TRBV5-1 and TRBJ2-3, with 15 bases that match TRBD2. From germline, CDR1 is SGHRS and CDR2 YFSETQ. Losses at the gene ends were 4 bases for V and 3 bases for J; bases not matched to a gene: 6. The CDR3 loop spans 17 amino acids. In DNA, the CDR3 is TGCGCCAGCAGCAGGGGACTAGCGGGAGGCGGGACAGATACGCAGTATTTT. Amino acid sequence: CASSRGLAGGGTDTQYF.

The genes are TRBV29-1 and TRBJ2-7, with a tentative D call TRBD1 (6 bases). Trimming removed 7 bases from V and 1 base from J, with 17 bases in between. This CDR3 region has 14 residues. Looked up from germline, CDR1 is SQVTM and CDR2 is ANQGSEA. The CDR3 sequence: CSAQVDSASYEQYF. Written as DNA, the CDR3 is TGCAGCGCTCAGGTGGACAGTGCATCCTACGAGCAGTACTTC.

The genes are TRBV6-5 and TRBJ1-2; D is possibly TRBD1 (6 bases). This CDR3 is built from 15 residues. Trimming took 6 bases from V and 8 from J, leaving 22 bases between them. Germline assignment: CDR1 MNHEY and CDR2 SVGAGI. The CDR3 sequence: CASSSPGRGGFGYTF. The CDR3 region has the DNA TGTGCCAGCAGCTCCCCCGGCAGGGGAGGGTTCGGCTACACCTTC.

This chain joins TRBV15 and TRBJ1-4; perhaps TRBD1 as D (5 bases). The CDR3 has 14 amino acids. The V end lost 2 bases, the J end lost 6 bases, and 10 bases lay between the germline ends. Germline V CDR1 and CDR2: LNHNV, YYDKDF (reference sequence). In DNA form, the CDR3 reads TGTGCCACCAGCAGACGAGAAGGGGATGAAAAACTGTTTTTT. Amino acid sequence: CATSRREGDEKLFF.

V gene TRBV6-1 combines with J gene TRBJ1-1, with 7 bases fitting TRBD1. Germline V gives CDR1 MNHNS, CDR2 SASEGT. Trimming removed 10 bases from V and 4 bases from J; junction bases left unmatched: 9. There are 13 residues in the CDR3. The CDR3 DNA sequence: TGTGCCACCGTGACAGGGTGGGGCACTGAAGCTTTCTTT. It translates to CATVTGWGTEAFF.

The CDR3 region has the DNA TGTGCCAGCAGTGACTACACAGATACGCAGTATTTT. It translates to CASSDYTDTQYF. The gene calls are TRBV28 and TRBJ2-3; D is perhaps TRBD2 (5 bases). The CDR3 runs 12 residues. V was cut by 5 bases and J by 2 bases, with 5 bases left in between. The germline CDR1 and CDR2 sequences are MDHEN and SYDVKM.

This clone was found a few times. This chain joins TRBV18 and TRBJ1-1; D may be TRBD1 (6 bases). This CDR3 has 13 residues. Per the germline V gene, CDR1 is KGHSH and CDR2 is LQKENI. Trimming took off 6 bases at V and 1 base at J, with 9 bases between the two ends. The CDR3 nucleotides read TGTGCCAGCTCTGAACAGGGGAACACTGAAGCTTTCTTT. Protein sequence: CASSEQGNTEAFF. The full variable domain, rest sourced from reference TRBV18 and TRBJ1-1, is NAGVMQNPRHLVRRRGQEARLRCSPMKGHSHVYWYRQLPEEGLKFMVYLQKENIIDESGMPKERFSAEFPKEGPSILRIQQVVRGDSAAYFCASSEQGNTEAFFGQGTRLTVV.

The rearrangement uses TRBV19 and TRBJ1-2; TRBD1 is a possible D gene (6 bases). Trimming stripped 2 bases from V and 4 bases from J, with 11 bases between. Germline V gene data show CDR1 as LNHDA and CDR2 as SQIVND (reference sequence). This CDR3 is built from 14 residues. The CDR3 protein is CASSINNRVYGYTF. Written as DNA, the CDR3 is TGTGCCAGTAGTATAAACAACAGGGTCTATGGCTACACCTTC.

This chain links TRBV10-3 with TRBJ1-2; 10 positions match TRBD1. This CDR3 comprises 15 residues. V dropped 0 bases and J dropped 7; count of bases not matched to a gene: 5. Germline CDR1 reads ENHRY; CDR2 reads SYGVKD. The CDR3 loop is CAISESRQGASGYTF. The CDR3 coding sequence is TGTGCCATCAGTGAGTCGAGACAGGGGGCGAGTGGCTACACCTTC.

The J gene is TRBJ1-1, the V gene TRBV18; D perhaps matches TRBD1 (5 bases). The CDR3 is made up of 14 amino acids. V lost 6 bases to trimming and J lost 4 bases, with 15 bases between them. Per germline, CDR1 KGHSH and CDR2 LQKENI. The CDR3 region has the DNA TGTGCCAGCTCTCACCCTCTCCAGGGCACTGAAGCTTTCTTT. This encodes CASSHPLQGTEAFF.

This rearrangement joins TRBV7-6 to TRBJ2-7; tentatively, D is TRBD2 (6 bases). The CDR3 contains 14 residues. Germline CDR1 and CDR2: SGHVS and FNYEAQ. Trimming removed 3 bases from V and 7 bases from J, with 16 bases in between. This CDR3 is CASSFVPGEDEQYF. The CDR3 DNA is TGTGCCAGCAGCTTTGTTCCGGGAGAGGATGAGCAGTACTTC.

The chain is built from TRBV5-1 and TRBJ2-1; D is possibly TRBD2 (5 bases). There are 12 residues in the CDR3. V lost 4 bases and J 12 bases, leaving 14 bases between the germline ends. CDR1 is SGHRS and CDR2 is YFSETQ in the germline V gene. Here the CDR3 DNA reads TGCGCCAGCAGCCCCGGAGGCCGGACGCAGTTCTTC. This codes for CASSPGGRTQFF.

This sequence joins TRBV27 and TRBJ1-1; TRBD1 matches 9 bases. The CDR3 has 14 amino acids. In germline, CDR1 is MNHEY, CDR2 SMNVEV (reference sequence). V was clipped by 6 bases and J by 7 bases; unmatched bases: 9. The CDR3 nucleotides read TGTGCCAGCAGAGAGACAGGGGGAAGGATTGAAGCTTTCTTT. It yields the protein CASRETGGRIEAFF.

The chain recombines TRBV5-4 with TRBJ2-3, with TRBD2 identical over 7 bases. V dropped 3 bases and J dropped 4; count of bases not matched to a gene: 14. Germline V gene lookup returns CDR1 SGHNT and CDR2 YYREEE (reference sequence). This CDR3 contains 17 residues. The CDR3 is CASSSVRGGSRADTQYF. CDR3 nucleotides: TGTGCCAGCAGCTCGGTTCGGGGCGGGAGTCGGGCAGATACGCAGTATTTT.

This chain joins TRBV2 and TRBJ2-1, with D perhaps matching TRBD2 (5 bases). The CDR3 extends over 12 amino acids. CDR1 and CDR2 from the germline V gene are SNHLY and FYNNEI. V lost 8 bases to trimming and J lost 7 bases, with 12 bases between them. The CDR3 region has the DNA TGTGCCAGCCGCTACGGGAATAATGAGCAGTTCTTC. Residues: CASRYGNNEQFF.

The V and J genes are TRBV6-5 and TRBJ1-1, with 7 bases fitting TRBD1. Germline CDR1 and CDR2: MNHEY and SVGAGI. The CDR3 has 16 residues. J was trimmed by 0 bases and V by 2 bases; bases with no gene match: 6. The CDR3 nucleotides are TGTGCCAGCAGTTACGGGTACGGGACAGTGAACACTGAAGCTTTCTTT. The encoded protein is CASSYGYGTVNTEAFF.

The CDR3 spells CAIKIRDRGGNQPQHF. CDR3 in DNA: TGTGCCATCAAGATCCGGGACAGGGGAGGCAATCAGCCCCAGCATTTT. The chain couples TRBV10-3 to TRBJ1-5; 10 positions agree with TRBD1. This CDR3 region has 16 residues. J was trimmed by 2 bases and V by 7 bases; bases with no gene match: 8. Germline V gene lookup returns CDR1 ENHRY and CDR2 SYGVKD.

This chain links TRBV6-5 with TRBJ1-6; 8 bases match TRBD1. CDR3 length equals 16 residues. V lost 2 bases and J lost 10; bases outside the gene matches: 10. CDR1 and CDR2 from the germline V gene are MNHEY and SVGAGI. The CDR3 spells CASSYSSGTGSSPLHF. In nucleotides, the CDR3 is TGTGCCAGCAGTTACAGCTCCGGGACAGGATCATCACCCCTCCACTTT.

The rearrangement uses TRBV7-9 and TRBJ1-4; D gene unclear. The germline V gene encodes CDR1 SEHNR and CDR2 FQNEAQ (reference sequence). Trimming took 5 bases from V and 5 from J, leaving 15 bases between them. The CDR3 loop spans 15 amino acids. The CDR3 sequence is CASSPSPGRNEKLFF. The CDR3 nucleotides read TGTGCCAGCAGCCCCTCCCCGGGGAGGAATGAAAAACTGTTTTTT.

CDR3 bases: TGTGCCAGCAGTCTCCGACAGGGCCCTAAGGAGCAGTACTTC. Amino acid sequence: CASSLRQGPKEQYF. This chain joins TRBV27 and TRBJ2-7, with 7 bases identical to TRBD1. V dropped 5 bases and J dropped 7; count of bases not matched to a gene: 11. In germline, CDR1 is MNHEY, CDR2 SMNVEV (reference sequence). This CDR3 region has 14 residues.

Only one count was recorded for this clone. The chain links TRBV5-1 to TRBJ2-3; 9 nucleotides match TRBD1. The ends lost 2 bases at V and 4 bases at J; junction bases unmatched: 5. CDR1 is SGHRS, CDR2 YFSETQ, per germline. This CDR3 is built from 15 residues. CDR3 residues: CASSFGDREPDTQYF. Written as DNA, the CDR3 is TGCGCCAGCAGCTTCGGGGACAGGGAGCCAGATACGCAGTATTTT.

The V and J genes are TRBV5-1 and TRBJ2-7; the match to TRBD2 covers 9 bases. The CDR3 is 13 amino acids. The ends lost 4 bases at V and 6 bases at J; junction bases unmatched: 5. Germline CDR1 SGHRS, CDR2 YFSETQ. This chain's CDR3 is CASSVSGSGEQYF. The DNA of the CDR3 is TGCGCCAGCAGCGTTAGCGGGAGCGGCGAGCAGTACTTC.

The chain has TRBV27 and TRBJ2-2; TRBD2 agrees at 13 bases. CDR1 and CDR2 from the germline V gene are MNHEY and SMNVEV (reference sequence). The CDR3 runs 18 residues. V dropped 4 bases and J dropped 0; count of bases not matched to a gene: 5. Here the CDR3 DNA reads TGTGCCAGCAGTTCTCAGACTAGCGGGGGGACGAACACCGGGGAGCTGTTTTTT. Protein sequence: CASSSQTSGGTNTGELFF.

This clone has more than one count but fewer than ten. The chain couples TRBV19 to TRBJ2-2; D might be TRBD2 (5 bases). The CDR3 runs 13 residues. Germline CDR1 and CDR2: LNHDA and SQIVND (reference sequence). Trimming removed 8 bases from V and 2 bases from J, with 9 bases in between. CDR3 region: CASLRDNTGELFF. For the CDR3, the DNA is TGTGCCAGTTTGAGGGATAACACCGGGGAGCTGTTTTTT.